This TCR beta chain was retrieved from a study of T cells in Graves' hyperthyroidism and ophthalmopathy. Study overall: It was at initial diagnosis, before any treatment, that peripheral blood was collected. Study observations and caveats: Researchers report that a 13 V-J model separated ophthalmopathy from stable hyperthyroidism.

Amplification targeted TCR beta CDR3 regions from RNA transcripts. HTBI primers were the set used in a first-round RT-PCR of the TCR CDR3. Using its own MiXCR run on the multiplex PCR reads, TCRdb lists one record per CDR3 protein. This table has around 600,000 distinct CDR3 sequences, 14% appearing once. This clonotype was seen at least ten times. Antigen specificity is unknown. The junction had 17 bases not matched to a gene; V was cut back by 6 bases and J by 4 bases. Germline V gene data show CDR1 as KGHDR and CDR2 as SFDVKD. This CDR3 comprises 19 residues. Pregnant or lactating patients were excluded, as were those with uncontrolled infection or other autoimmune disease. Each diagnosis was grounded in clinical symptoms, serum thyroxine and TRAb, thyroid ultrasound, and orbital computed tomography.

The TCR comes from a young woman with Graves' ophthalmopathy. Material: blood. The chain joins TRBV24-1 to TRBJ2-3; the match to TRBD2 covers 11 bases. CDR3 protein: CATSPTATSGKGRADTQYF. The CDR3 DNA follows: TGTGCCACCAGTCCGACCGCGACTAGCGGGAAGGGTCGCGCAGATACGCAGTATTTT.